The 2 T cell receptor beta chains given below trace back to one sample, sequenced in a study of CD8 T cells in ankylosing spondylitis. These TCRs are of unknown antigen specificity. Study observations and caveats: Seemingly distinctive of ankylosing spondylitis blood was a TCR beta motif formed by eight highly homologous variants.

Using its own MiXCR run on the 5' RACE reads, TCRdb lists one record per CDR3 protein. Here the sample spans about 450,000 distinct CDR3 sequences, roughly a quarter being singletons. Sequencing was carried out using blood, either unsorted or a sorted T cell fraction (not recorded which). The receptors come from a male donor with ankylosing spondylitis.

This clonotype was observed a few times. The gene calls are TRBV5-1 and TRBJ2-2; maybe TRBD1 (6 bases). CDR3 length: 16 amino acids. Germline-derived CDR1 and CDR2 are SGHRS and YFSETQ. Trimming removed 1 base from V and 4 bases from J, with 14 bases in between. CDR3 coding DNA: TGCGCCAGCAGCTTGAGGGCAGGGGAGACCACCGGGGAGCTGTTTTTT. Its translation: CASSLRAGETTGELFF. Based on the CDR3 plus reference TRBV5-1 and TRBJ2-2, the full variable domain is KAGVTQTPRYLIKTRGQQVTLSCSPISGHRSVSWYQQTPGQGLQFLFEYFSETQRNKGNFPGRFSGRQFSNSRSEMNVSTLELGDSALYLCASSLRAGETTGELFFGEGSRLTVL.

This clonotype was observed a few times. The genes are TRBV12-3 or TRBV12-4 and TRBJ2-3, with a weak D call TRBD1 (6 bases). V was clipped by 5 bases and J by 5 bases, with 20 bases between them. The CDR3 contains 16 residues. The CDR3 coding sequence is TGTGCCAGCAGTATCGGACAGTTACAGGATGGAGATACGCAGTATTTT. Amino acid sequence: CASSIGQLQDGDTQYF.